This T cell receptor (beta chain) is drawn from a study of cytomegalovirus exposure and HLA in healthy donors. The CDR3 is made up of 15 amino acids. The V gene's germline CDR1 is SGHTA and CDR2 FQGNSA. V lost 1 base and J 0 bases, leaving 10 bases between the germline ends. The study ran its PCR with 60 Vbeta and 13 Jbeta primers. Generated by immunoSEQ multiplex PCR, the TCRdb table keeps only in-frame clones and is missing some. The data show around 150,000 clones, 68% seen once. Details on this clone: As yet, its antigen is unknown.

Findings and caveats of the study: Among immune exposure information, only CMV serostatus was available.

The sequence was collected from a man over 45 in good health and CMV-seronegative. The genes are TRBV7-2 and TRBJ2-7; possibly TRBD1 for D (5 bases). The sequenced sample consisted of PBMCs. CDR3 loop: CASSLGQGNSYEQYF. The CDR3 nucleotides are TGTGCCAGCAGCTTAGGGCAGGGAAACTCCTACGAGCAGTACTTC.